The T cell receptor beta chain described here comes from a study of CD8 T cells in Susac syndrome. RNA was extracted with the RNeasy kit, and a quantity of 0.5 to 1 ug was reverse transcribed using random hexamers. TCRdb passed the immunoSEQ multiplex PCR reads through MiXCR, listing each CDR3 protein once. The sample shows about 130,000 distinct CDR3 sequences, around 91% of them seen only once. The multiple sclerosis controls were treatment-naive patients affected by stable or active relapsing-remitting disease. Purification of the CD8+ and CD4+ T cells relied on negative isolation, and TEMRA cells underwent FACS enrichment. The trim removed 3 bases at V and 2 bases at J, leaving 1 base unmatched. Germline V gives CDR1 SGDLS, CDR2 YYNGEE. This CDR3 has 15 residues.

The sequence was obtained from a human donor with multiple sclerosis. J is TRBJ1-5 and V is TRBV9, with TRBD1 matching 11 bases. The source material was CD8+ T cells from PBMCs. The CDR3 DNA follows: TGTGCCAGCAGCGGGACAGGGGGCGGCAATCAGCCCCAGCATTTT. The encoded protein is CASSGTGGGNQPQHF.